The clone carrying this T cell receptor beta chain appeared many times. Its cognate antigen is unknown. The source of the sample is a study of CD8 T cells in ankylosing spondylitis. Study outcomes and limitations: There was a TCR beta motif, made of eight highly homologous variants, that appeared characteristic of ankylosing spondylitis blood.

Via MiXCR, TCRdb re-called the 5' RACE reads, giving one row per CDR3 protein. Here the sample spans some 240,000 distinct CDR3 sequences, 5.5% to 7.5% being singletons. This receptor was obtained from a male donor with ankylosing spondylitis. The source material was blood, either unsorted or a sorted T cell fraction (not recorded which).

DNA of the CDR3: TGTGCCAGCAGTTTTGTAGGGAACACCGGGGAGCTGTTTTTT. This encodes CASSFVGNTGELFF. The chain links TRBV12-3 or TRBV12-4 to TRBJ2-2; D ambiguous. V lost 3 bases to trimming and J lost 1 base, with 6 bases between them. The CDR3 runs 14 residues.